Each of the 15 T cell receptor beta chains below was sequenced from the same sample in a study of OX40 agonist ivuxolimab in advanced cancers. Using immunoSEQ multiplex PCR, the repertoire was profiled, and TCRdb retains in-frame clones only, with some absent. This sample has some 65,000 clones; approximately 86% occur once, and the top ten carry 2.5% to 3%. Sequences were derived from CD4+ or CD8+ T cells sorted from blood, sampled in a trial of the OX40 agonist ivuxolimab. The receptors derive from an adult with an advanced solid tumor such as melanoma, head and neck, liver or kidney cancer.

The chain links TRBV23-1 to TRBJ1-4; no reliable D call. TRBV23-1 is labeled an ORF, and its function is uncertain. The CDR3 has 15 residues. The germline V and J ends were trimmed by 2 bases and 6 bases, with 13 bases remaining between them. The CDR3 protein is CASSQRGLRYEKLFF. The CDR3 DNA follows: TGCGCCAGCAGTCAAAGAGGCCTTCGTTATGAAAAACTGTTTTTT.

CDR3 sequence (DNA): TGTGCCAGCAGTGGGAGCGGCAGAATCCCGGAGACCCAGTACTTC. Protein product: CASSGSGRIPETQYF. This chain links TRBV2 with TRBJ2-5, with D possibly being TRBD2 (5 bases). V lost 4 bases and J lost 5, with 17 bases in between. Germline V gene data show CDR1 as SNHLY and CDR2 as FYNNEI. This CDR3 comprises 15 residues. Full variable domain (outside the CDR3, taken from reference TRBV2 and TRBJ2-5): EPEVTQTPSHQVTQMGQEVILRCVPISNHLYFYWYRQILGQKVEFLVSFYNNEISEKSEIFDDQFSVERPDGSNFTLKIRSTKLEDSAMYFCASSGSGRIPETQYFGPGTRLLVL.

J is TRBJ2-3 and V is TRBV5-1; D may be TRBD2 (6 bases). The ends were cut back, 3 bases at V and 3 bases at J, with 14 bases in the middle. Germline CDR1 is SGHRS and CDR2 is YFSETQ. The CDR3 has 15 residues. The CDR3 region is CASSSGVRRTDTQYF. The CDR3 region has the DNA TGCGCCAGCAGCTCGGGAGTGAGAAGGACAGATACGCAGTATTTT.

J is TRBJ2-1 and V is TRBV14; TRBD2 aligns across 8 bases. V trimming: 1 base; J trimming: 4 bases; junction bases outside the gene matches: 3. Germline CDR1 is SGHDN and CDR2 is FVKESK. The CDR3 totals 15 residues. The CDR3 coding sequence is TGTGCCAGCAGCCAAGGGACTAGCTATTACAATGAGCAGTTCTTC. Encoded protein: CASSQGTSYYNEQFF.

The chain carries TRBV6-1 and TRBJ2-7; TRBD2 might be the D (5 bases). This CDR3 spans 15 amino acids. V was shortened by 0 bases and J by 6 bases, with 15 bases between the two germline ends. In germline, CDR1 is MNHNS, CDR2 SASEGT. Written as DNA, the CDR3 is TGTGCCAGCAGTGAAGCCGAGGGAGCGTCGTCCGAGCAGTACTTC. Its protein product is CASSEAEGASSEQYF.

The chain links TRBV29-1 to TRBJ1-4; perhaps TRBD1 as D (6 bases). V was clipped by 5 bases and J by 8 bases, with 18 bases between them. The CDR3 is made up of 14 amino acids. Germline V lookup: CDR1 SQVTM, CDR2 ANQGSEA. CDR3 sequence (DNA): TGCAGCGTTACGGGGACCCAGGGGCACGAAAAACTGTTTTTT. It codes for CSVTGTQGHEKLFF.

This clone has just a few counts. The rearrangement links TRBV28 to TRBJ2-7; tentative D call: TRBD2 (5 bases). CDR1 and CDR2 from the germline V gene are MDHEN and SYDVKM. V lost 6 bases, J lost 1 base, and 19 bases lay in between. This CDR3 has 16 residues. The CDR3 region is CASRLPGIQGSYEQYF. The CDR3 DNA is TGTGCCAGCAGATTGCCGGGAATTCAAGGGTCCTACGAGCAGTACTTC. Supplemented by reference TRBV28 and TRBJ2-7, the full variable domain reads DVKVTQSSRYLVKRTGEKVFLECVQDMDHENMFWYRQDPGLGLRLIYFSYDVKMKEKGDIPEGYSVSREKKERFSLILESASTNQTSMYLCASRLPGIQGSYEQYFGPGTRLTVT.

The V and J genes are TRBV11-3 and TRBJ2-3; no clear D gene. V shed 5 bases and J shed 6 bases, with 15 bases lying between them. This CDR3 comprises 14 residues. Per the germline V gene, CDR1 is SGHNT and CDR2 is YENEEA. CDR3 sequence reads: CASSNAQRRDTQYF. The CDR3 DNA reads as TGTGCCAGCAGCAATGCACAGCGCAGGGATACGCAGTATTTT. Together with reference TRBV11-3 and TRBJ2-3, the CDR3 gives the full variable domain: EAGVVQSPRYKIIEKKQPVAFWCNPISGHNTLYWYLQNLGQGPELLIRYENEEAVDDSQLPKDRFSAERLKGVDSTLKIQPAELGDSAVYLCASSNAQRRDTQYFGPGTRLTVL.

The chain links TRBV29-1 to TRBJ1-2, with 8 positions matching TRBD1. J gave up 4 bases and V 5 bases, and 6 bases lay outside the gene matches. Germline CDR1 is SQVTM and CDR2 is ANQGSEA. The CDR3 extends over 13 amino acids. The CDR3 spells CSVIGQGFYGYTF. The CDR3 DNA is TGCAGCGTTATCGGACAGGGCTTCTATGGCTACACCTTC.

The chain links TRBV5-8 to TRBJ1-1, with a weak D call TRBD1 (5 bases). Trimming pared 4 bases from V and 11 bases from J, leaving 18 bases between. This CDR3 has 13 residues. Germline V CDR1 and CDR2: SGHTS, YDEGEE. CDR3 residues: CASSLRGTATAFF. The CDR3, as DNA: TGTGCCAGCAGCCTACGCGGGACGGCTACCGCTTTCTTT.

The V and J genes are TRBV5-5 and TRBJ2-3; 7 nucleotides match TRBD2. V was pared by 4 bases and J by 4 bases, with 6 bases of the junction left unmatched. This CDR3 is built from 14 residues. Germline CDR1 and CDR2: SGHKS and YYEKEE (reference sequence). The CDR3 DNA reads TGTGCCAGCAGCCGGGAGGTGTTCCCAGATACGCAGTATTTT. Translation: CASSREVFPDTQYF.

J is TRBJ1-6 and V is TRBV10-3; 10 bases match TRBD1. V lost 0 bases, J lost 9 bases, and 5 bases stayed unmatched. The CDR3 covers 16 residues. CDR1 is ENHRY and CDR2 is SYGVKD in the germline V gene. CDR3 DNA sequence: TGTGCCATCAGTGAGTCGAGGGGGACAGGGGTTTCACCCCTCCACTTT. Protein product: CAISESRGTGVSPLHF.

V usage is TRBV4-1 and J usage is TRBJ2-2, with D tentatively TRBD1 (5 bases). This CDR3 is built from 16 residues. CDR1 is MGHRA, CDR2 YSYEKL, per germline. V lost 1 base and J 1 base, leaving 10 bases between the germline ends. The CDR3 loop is CASSQGVRENTGELFF. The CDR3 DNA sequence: TGCGCCAGCAGCCAAGGAGTCAGGGAGAACACCGGGGAGCTGTTTTTT.

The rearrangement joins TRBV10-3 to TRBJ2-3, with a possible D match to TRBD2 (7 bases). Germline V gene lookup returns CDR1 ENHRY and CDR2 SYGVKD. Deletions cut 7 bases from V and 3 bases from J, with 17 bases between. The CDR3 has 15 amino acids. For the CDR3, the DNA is TGTGCCATCATGGGGATGGGGGGGGCTACAGATACGCAGTATTTT. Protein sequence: CAIMGMGGATDTQYF.

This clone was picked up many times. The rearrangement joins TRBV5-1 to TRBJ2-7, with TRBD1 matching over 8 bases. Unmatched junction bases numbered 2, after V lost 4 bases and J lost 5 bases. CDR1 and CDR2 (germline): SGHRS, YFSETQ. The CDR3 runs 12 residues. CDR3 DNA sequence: TGCGCCAGCAGCGCGGACAGGGACGAGCAGTACTTC. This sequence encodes CASSADRDEQYF.